The TCR beta chain described here comes from a study of shared clonotypes between healthy human individuals. Libraries were prepared by immunoSEQ multiplex PCR; TCRdb keeps only in-frame clonotypes and omits some of them. The profile shows about 1 million clones, approximately 72% of them singletons. This CDR3 contains 17 residues. Germline V gives CDR1 SGHRS, CDR2 YFSETQ. The junction had 14 bases not matched to a gene; V was cut back by 4 bases and J by 5 bases. The authors divided CD4+ cells into CD45RA+ naive and CD45RA-negative memory subsets. The clonotype was recovered from a man between 18 and 29 years old in good health. V usage is TRBV5-1 and J usage is TRBJ2-3; 9 nucleotides align to TRBD2. Sequencing used memory CD4+ T cells sorted from blood. As to subset: CD45RA-negative fraction. CDR3 residues: CASSPEGLAGAGDTQYF. The CDR3 nucleotides read TGCGCCAGCAGCCCGGAGGGCTTAGCGGGAGCGGGAGATACGCAGTATTTT.